These 26 T cell receptor beta chains came from one sample sequenced in a study of cytomegalovirus exposure and HLA in healthy donors. Clones were sequenced by immunoSEQ multiplex PCR, and TCRdb holds only the in-frame ones, with some missing. In the table there are more than 65,000 clones, about 92% of which are singletons. Source material: PBMCs. The receptors come from a man aged 18 to 29 in good health and CMV-seronegative.

V is TRBV7-3 and J is TRBJ1-1; 12 positions agree with TRBD1. CDR1 is SGHTA and CDR2 is FQGTGA in the germline V gene. The CDR3 is 16 amino acids. The V gene end was trimmed by 2 bases and the J gene end by 3 bases; junction bases not matched to a gene: 4. The DNA for the CDR3 is TGTGCCAGCAGCTTATGGGACAGGGGGCGAGACACTGAAGCTTTCTTT. Amino acids: CASSLWDRGRDTEAFF. Filled out from reference TRBV7-3 and TRBJ1-1, the complete variable domain reads GAGVSQTPSNKVTEKGKYVELRCDPISGHTALYWYRQSLGQGPEFLIYFQGTGAADDSGLPNDRFFAVRPEGSVSTLKIQRTERGDSAVYLCASSLWDRGRDTEAFFGQGTRLTVV.

The V call is TRBV5-5, the J call TRBJ1-5, with a possible D match to TRBD1 (5 bases). Looked up from germline, CDR1 is SGHKS and CDR2 is YYEKEE (reference sequence). The CDR3 spans 15 residues. V shed 1 base and J shed 4 bases, with 12 bases lying between them. The CDR3 DNA is TGTGCCAGCAGCTTGTCGACAGTGACTAATCAGCCCCAGCATTTT. This codes for CASSLSTVTNQPQHF.

The V gene is TRBV19, the J gene TRBJ2-2; D is ambiguous. Looked up from germline, CDR1 is LNHDA and CDR2 is SQIVND (reference sequence). The CDR3 is 16 residues long. V lost 1 base, J lost 3 bases, and 12 bases lay in between. The CDR3 DNA reads as TGTGCCAGTAGTATAGCTTACTTTCGAGACACCGGGGAGCTGTTTTTT. Amino acids: CASSIAYFRDTGELFF.

The chain carries TRBV11-3 and TRBJ2-7; possibly TRBD1 for D (6 bases). Trimming pared 3 bases from V and 1 base from J, leaving 10 bases between. Germline V gives CDR1 SGHNT, CDR2 YENEEA. The CDR3 is 14 amino acids. Written as DNA, the CDR3 is TGTGCCAGCAGCTTTCGACAGGAGTCCTACGAGCAGTACTTC. Translation gives CASSFRQESYEQYF.

The chain couples TRBV5-1 to TRBJ2-1, with D perhaps matching TRBD2 (6 bases). CDR1 and CDR2 (germline): SGHRS, YFSETQ. The CDR3 contains 12 residues. The ends were cut back, 5 bases at V and 7 bases at J, with 10 bases in the middle. CDR3 nucleotides: TGCGCCAGCAGTTCGAGCGGGAATGAGCAGTTCTTC. Its protein is CASSSSGNEQFF. Full variable domain (outside the CDR3, taken from reference TRBV5-1 and TRBJ2-1): KAGVTQTPRYLIKTRGQQVTLSCSPISGHRSVSWYQQTPGQGLQFLFEYFSETQRNKGNFPGRFSGRQFSNSRSEMNVSTLELGDSALYLCASSSSGNEQFFGPGTRLTVL.

The chain carries TRBV7-2 and TRBJ2-7, with 8 bases fitting TRBD1. J lost 5 bases, V lost 5 bases, and 8 bases had no gene match. The length of the CDR3 is 14 residues. Germline CDR1 SGHTA, CDR2 FQGNSA. The CDR3 sequence is CASSLGQGDHEQYF. CDR3 in DNA: TGTGCCAGCAGCCTCGGACAGGGAGACCACGAGCAGTACTTC.

The chain couples TRBV28 to TRBJ2-7; D is possibly TRBD1 (5 bases). The CDR3 covers 12 residues. The ends were cut back, 6 bases at V and 3 bases at J, with 9 bases in the middle. Germline V gene sequence: CDR1 MDHEN, CDR2 SYDVKM. The CDR3 protein is CASSLDSYEQYF. CDR3 sequence (DNA): TGTGCCAGCAGCCTTGACAGCTACGAGCAGTACTTC.

The J gene is TRBJ1-2, the V gene TRBV5-1; no firm D call. The CDR3 contains 15 residues. Between the trimmed V and J ends, which lost 0 bases and 3 bases, there was a span of 12 bases. The V gene's germline CDR1 is SGHRS and CDR2 YFSETQ. CDR3 loop: CASSLVAGNDYGYTF. In DNA form, the CDR3 reads TGCGCCAGCAGCTTGGTGGCGGGAAACGACTATGGCTACACCTTC.

J is TRBJ2-1 and V is TRBV2; a weak D match, TRBD2 (6 bases). Germline V gives CDR1 SNHLY, CDR2 FYNNEI. Trimming left V 2 bases short and J 2 bases short, with 13 bases between. This CDR3 spans 16 amino acids. CDR3 in amino acids: CASSEFRGGAYNEQFF. The CDR3 region has the DNA TGTGCCAGCAGTGAATTTCGCGGCGGGGCCTACAATGAGCAGTTCTTC.

This chain connects TRBV7-2 to TRBJ2-5; TRBD1 agrees at 9 bases. Germline V gene data show CDR1 as SGHTA and CDR2 as FQGNSA. This CDR3 is 15 amino acids long. After removal of 5 bases from V and 5 bases from J, the junction contained 9 bases not matched to a gene. For the CDR3, the DNA is TGTGCCAGCAGCCTAACGGGACAGGGTTGGGAGACCCAGTACTTC. Its protein product is CASSLTGQGWETQYF.

The chain employs TRBV11-2 and TRBJ1-2; weak D call: TRBD1 (6 bases). This CDR3 contains 17 residues. The V gene's germline CDR1 is SGHAT and CDR2 FQNNGV. The V end was cut by 3 bases, the J end by 4 bases, with 21 bases between. DNA for the CDR3: TGTGCCAGCAGCTTGGGCCACCTCAGGGGCACTAGCTATGGCTACACCTTC. This sequence encodes CASSLGHLRGTSYGYTF.

Only one count was recorded for this clone. The rearrangement uses TRBV5-1 and TRBJ1-4; 7 positions match TRBD1. The germline V gene encodes CDR1 SGHRS and CDR2 YFSETQ. CDR3 length: 16 amino acids. The V gene end was trimmed by 5 bases and the J gene end by 0 bases; junction bases not matched to a gene: 7. The CDR3 DNA reads as TGCGCCAGCAGAGGGACAGCGTCAACAACTAATGAAAAACTGTTTTTT. Protein: CASRGTASTTNEKLFF.

This clone was observed a few times. The rearrangement links TRBV27 to TRBJ2-3; 8 bases are a match to TRBD2. Per germline, CDR1 MNHEY and CDR2 SMNVEV (reference sequence). The V and J ends lost 4 bases and 4 bases, in that order; junction bases with no gene match: 7. CDR3 length equals 15 residues. This CDR3 is CASSWPREGADTQYF. CDR3 DNA: TGTGCCAGCAGTTGGCCCCGGGAGGGGGCAGATACGCAGTATTTT.

The chain is built from TRBV7-6 and TRBJ1-5; 8 positions agree with TRBD1. The V gene's germline CDR1 is SGHVS and CDR2 FNYEAQ. The J segment lost 3 bases and the V segment lost 3 bases, leaving 1 base of the junction unmatched. This CDR3 is 14 amino acids long. For the CDR3, the DNA is TGTGCCAGCAGCTTGACAGGGGTCAATCAGCCCCAGCATTTT. Its protein product is CASSLTGVNQPQHF.

The V call is TRBV5-4, the J call TRBJ1-1, with 7 bases aligning to TRBD1. V shed 4 bases, J shed 7 bases, and the junction held 16 bases outside the gene matches. There are 16 residues in the CDR3. Germline-derived CDR1 and CDR2 are SGHNT and YYREEE (reference sequence). The CDR3 DNA is TGTGCCAGCAGCATGCCCGGGGGCAGGGGGGATAGTGAAGCTTTCTTT. This encodes CASSMPGGRGDSEAFF.

V usage is TRBV11-2 and J usage is TRBJ2-3, with D possibly matching TRBD2 (5 bases). With 2 bases removed from V and 1 base from J, the gap between germline ends came to 7 bases. CDR1 is SGHAT and CDR2 is FQNNGV in the germline V gene. The CDR3 contains 14 residues. The CDR3 bases are TGTGCCAGCAGCTTATCGCGGGGCACAGATACGCAGTATTTT. Residues: CASSLSRGTDTQYF.

This chain joins TRBV29-1 and TRBJ1-1; D call uncertain. Trimming left V 6 bases short and J 6 bases short, with 26 bases between. Germline V lookup: CDR1 SQVTM, CDR2 ANQGSEA. The CDR3 contains 16 residues. Here the CDR3 reads CSVPSQAHGPLPEAFF. CDR3 bases: TGCAGCGTCCCGAGTCAGGCACACGGTCCACTCCCTGAAGCTTTCTTT.

This clone was observed a single time. This chain links TRBV7-9 with TRBJ1-1; D may be TRBD1 (5 bases). The V gene's germline CDR1 is SEHNR and CDR2 FQNEAQ (reference sequence). V was pared by 3 bases and J by 4 bases, with 12 bases between. CDR3 length equals 14 residues. The CDR3 DNA reads as TGTGCCAGCAGCTTGGGGCTCCTGGCCACTGAAGCTTTCTTT. Translating it yields CASSLGLLATEAFF.

In DNA form, the CDR3 reads TGTGCCAGTAGTATATGGGCTAGCGAGAACACAGATACGCAGTATTTT. Protein: CASSIWASENTDTQYF. This sequence joins TRBV19 and TRBJ2-3; D might be TRBD2 (6 bases). The CDR3 has 16 amino acids. Trimming took off 2 bases at V and 2 bases at J, with 14 bases between the two ends. In germline, CDR1 is LNHDA, CDR2 SQIVND (reference sequence).

The sample holds one count of this clone. The V call is TRBV6-5, the J call TRBJ1-2; D may be TRBD1 (6 bases). There are 14 residues in the CDR3. The V end was cut by 7 bases, the J end by 4 bases, with 16 bases between. Per the germline V gene, CDR1 is MNHEY and CDR2 is SVGAGI. The CDR3 loop is CASKPTGQTYGYTF. CDR3 nucleotides: TGTGCCAGCAAACCCACAGGGCAAACCTATGGCTACACCTTC.

The gene calls are TRBV4-1 and TRBJ2-5, with 12 bases identical to TRBD2. Trimming cost V 0 bases and J 2 bases; bases outside gene matches: 10. Per germline, CDR1 MGHRA and CDR2 YSYEKL. This CDR3 contains 19 residues. Written as DNA, the CDR3 is TGCGCCAGCAGCCAAGATGCAGTAGGACTAGCGGGGCGTCAAGAGACCCAGTACTTC. It yields the protein CASSQDAVGLAGRQETQYF.

The gene calls are TRBV19 and TRBJ2-2; 9 bases fit TRBD1. Trimming removed 0 bases from V and 4 bases from J; junction bases left unmatched: 6. The CDR3 extends over 17 amino acids. CDR1 is LNHDA and CDR2 is SQIVND in the germline V gene (reference sequence). Here the CDR3 DNA reads TGTGCCAGTAGTATAGATCTCGAGACAGGGGGCACCGGGGAGCTGTTTTTT. Translated, it gives CASSIDLETGGTGELFF. Filled out from reference TRBV19 and TRBJ2-2, the complete variable domain reads DGGITQSPKYLFRKEGQNVTLSCEQNLNHDAMYWYRQDPGQGLRLIYYSQIVNDFQKGDIAEGYSVSREKKESFPLTVTSAQKNPTAFYLCASSIDLETGGTGELFFGEGSRLTVL.

The chain couples TRBV13 to TRBJ2-5; 7 bases are a match to TRBD1. Germline trimming cut 6 bases from V and 5 bases from J; bases unmatched to any gene: 9. The CDR3 loop spans 14 amino acids. The germline CDR1 and CDR2 sequences are PRHDT and FYEKMQ (reference sequence). The CDR3 is CASRRQGWDETQYF. The DNA for the CDR3 is TGTGCCAGCAGAAGACAGGGCTGGGATGAGACCCAGTACTTC.

The chain recombines TRBV5-1 with TRBJ2-2; perhaps TRBD1 as D (5 bases). Germline values: CDR1 SGHRS, CDR2 YFSETQ. The CDR3 is made up of 15 amino acids. Between the trimmed V and J ends, which lost 0 bases and 2 bases, there was a span of 8 bases. CDR3 region: CASSLGQLNTGELFF. DNA of the CDR3: TGCGCCAGCAGCTTGGGACAGCTTAACACCGGGGAGCTGTTTTTT.

DNA for the CDR3: TGCGCCAGCAGCTTGGTTACTAGCGGGACCGAGCAGTACTTC. It yields the protein CASSLVTSGTEQYF. The V call is TRBV5-1, the J call TRBJ2-5, with TRBD2 matching 10 bases. The closer fit of TRBJ2-7 to the DNA end suggests the J call may be wrong. The CDR3 is made up of 14 amino acids. The germline V gene encodes CDR1 SGHRS and CDR2 YFSETQ.

The CDR3 sequence: CASTLSYEQYF. CDR3 nucleotides: TGTGCCAGCACCTTATCCTACGAGCAGTACTTC. The J gene is TRBJ2-7, the V gene TRBV28; D uncertain. V lost 7 bases and J lost 1, with 5 bases in between. Germline V lookup: CDR1 MDHEN, CDR2 SYDVKM. The CDR3 is 11 amino acids.